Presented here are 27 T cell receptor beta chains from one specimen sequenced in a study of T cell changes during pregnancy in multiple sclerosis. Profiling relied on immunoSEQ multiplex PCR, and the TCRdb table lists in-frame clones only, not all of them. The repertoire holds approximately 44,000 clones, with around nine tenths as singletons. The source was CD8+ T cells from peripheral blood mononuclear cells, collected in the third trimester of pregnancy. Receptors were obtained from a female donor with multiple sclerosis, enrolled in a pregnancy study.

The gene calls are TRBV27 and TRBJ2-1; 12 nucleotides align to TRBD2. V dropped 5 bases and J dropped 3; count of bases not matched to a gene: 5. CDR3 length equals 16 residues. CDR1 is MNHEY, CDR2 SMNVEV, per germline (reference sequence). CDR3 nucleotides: TGTGCCAGCAGTAACCTAGCGGGGGGGCTCTACAATGAGCAGTTCTTC. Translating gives CASSNLAGGLYNEQFF.

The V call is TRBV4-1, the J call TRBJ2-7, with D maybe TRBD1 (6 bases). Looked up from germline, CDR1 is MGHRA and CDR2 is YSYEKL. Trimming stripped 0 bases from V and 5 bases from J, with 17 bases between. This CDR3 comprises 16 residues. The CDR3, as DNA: TGCGCCAGCAGCCAAGAGAGGAGCAGGGGAGCCCACGAGCAGTACTTC. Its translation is CASSQERSRGAHEQYF.

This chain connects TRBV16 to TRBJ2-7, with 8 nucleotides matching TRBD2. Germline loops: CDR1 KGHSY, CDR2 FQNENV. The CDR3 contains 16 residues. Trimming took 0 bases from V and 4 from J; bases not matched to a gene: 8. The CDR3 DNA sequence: TGTGCCAGCAGCCAATCGGAAGCGGGAGTAGGGTACGAGCAGTACTTC. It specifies CASSQSEAGVGYEQYF.

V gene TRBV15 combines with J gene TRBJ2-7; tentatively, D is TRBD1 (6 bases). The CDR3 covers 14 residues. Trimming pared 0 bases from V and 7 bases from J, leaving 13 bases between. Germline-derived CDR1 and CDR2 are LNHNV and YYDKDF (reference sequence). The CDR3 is CATSRDVGAVEQYF. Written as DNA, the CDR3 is TGTGCCACCAGCAGAGATGTGGGGGCGGTGGAGCAGTACTTC. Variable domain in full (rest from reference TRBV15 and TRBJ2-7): DAMVIQNPRYQVTQFGKPVTLSCSQTLNHNVMYWYQQKSSQAPKLLFHYYDKDFNNEADTPDNFQSRRPNTSFCFLDIRSPGLGDTAMYLCATSRDVGAVEQYFGPGTRLTVT.

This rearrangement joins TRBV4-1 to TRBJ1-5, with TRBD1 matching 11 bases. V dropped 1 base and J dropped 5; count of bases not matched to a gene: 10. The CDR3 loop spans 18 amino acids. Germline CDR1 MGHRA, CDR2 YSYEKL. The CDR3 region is CASSQASGTGGIHQPQHF. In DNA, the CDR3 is TGCGCCAGCAGCCAAGCTTCCGGGACAGGGGGAATACATCAGCCCCAGCATTTT.

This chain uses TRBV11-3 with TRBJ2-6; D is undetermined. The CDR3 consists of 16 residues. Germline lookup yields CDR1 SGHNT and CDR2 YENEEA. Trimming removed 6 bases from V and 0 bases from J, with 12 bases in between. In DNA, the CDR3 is TGTGCCAGCAGAGGAGACGAAGTCTCTGGGGCCAACGTCCTGACTTTC. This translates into CASRGDEVSGANVLTF.

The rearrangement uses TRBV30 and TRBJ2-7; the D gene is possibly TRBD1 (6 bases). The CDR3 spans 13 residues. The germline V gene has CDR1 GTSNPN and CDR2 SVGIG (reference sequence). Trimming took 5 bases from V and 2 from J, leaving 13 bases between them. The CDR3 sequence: CAWDATGTYEQYF. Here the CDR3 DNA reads TGTGCCTGGGACGCGACAGGCACCTACGAGCAGTACTTC.

CDR3 amino acids: CASSEGVGRGEEQYF. The CDR3 nucleotides read TGTGCCAGCAGTGAAGGGGTGGGCAGGGGAGAGGAGCAGTACTTC. The chain couples TRBV6-1 to TRBJ2-7; tentative D call: TRBD1 (6 bases). The CDR3 sequence is 15 residues long. The V and J ends lost 1 base and 7 bases respectively, with 17 bases between them. In germline, CDR1 is MNHNS, CDR2 SASEGT.

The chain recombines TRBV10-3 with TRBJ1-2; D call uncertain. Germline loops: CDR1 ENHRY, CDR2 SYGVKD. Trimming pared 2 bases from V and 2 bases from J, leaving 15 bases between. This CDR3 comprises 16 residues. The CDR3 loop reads CAISEKQQASNYGYTF. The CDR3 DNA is TGTGCCATCAGTGAGAAGCAGCAGGCTTCAAACTATGGCTACACCTTC.

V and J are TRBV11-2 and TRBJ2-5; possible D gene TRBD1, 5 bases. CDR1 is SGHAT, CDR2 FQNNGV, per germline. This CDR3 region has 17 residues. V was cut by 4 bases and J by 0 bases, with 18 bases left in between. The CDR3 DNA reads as TGTGCCAGCAGCTCGAGTCTGGGGCAGGCCGACCAAGAGACCCAGTACTTC. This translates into CASSSSLGQADQETQYF.

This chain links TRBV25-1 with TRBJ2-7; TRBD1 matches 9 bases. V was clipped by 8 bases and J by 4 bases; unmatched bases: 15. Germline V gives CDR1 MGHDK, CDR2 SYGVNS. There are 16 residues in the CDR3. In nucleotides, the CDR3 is TGTGCCAGCGAGGGCCCCTCGGACAGGGGTGGGTACGAGCAGTACTTC. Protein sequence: CASEGPSDRGGYEQYF.

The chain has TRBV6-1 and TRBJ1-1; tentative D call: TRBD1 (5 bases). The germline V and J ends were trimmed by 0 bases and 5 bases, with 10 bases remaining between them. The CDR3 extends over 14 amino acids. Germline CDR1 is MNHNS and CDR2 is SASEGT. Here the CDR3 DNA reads TGTGCCAGCAGTGAAGCGGCGGGGGGAACTGAAGCTTTCTTT. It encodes CASSEAAGGTEAFF.

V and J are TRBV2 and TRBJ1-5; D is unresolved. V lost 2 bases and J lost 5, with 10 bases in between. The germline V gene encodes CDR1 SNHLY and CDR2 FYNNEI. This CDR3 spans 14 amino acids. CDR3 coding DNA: TGTGCCAGCAGTGAACAAATTGCGGATCAGCCCCAGCATTTT. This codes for CASSEQIADQPQHF. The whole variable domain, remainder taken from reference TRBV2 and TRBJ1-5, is EPEVTQTPSHQVTQMGQEVILRCVPISNHLYFYWYRQILGQKVEFLVSFYNNEISEKSEIFDDQFSVERPDGSNFTLKIRSTKLEDSAMYFCASSEQIADQPQHFGDGTRLSIL.

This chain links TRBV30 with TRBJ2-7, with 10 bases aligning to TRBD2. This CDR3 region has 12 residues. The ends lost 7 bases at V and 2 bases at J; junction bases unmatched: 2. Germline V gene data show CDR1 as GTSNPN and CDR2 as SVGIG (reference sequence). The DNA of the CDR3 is TGTGCCTTGACTAGCGGGCCCTACGAGCAGTACTTC. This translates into CALTSGPYEQYF.

The CDR3 region is CASSQGPGRSYNEQFF. CDR3 in DNA: TGTGCCAGCAGCCAGGGCCCCGGGAGATCCTACAATGAGCAGTTCTTC. The chain employs TRBV7-3 and TRBJ2-1; maybe TRBD2 (6 bases). Trimming cost V 5 bases and J 1 base, with 15 bases left between them. The CDR3 covers 16 residues. Germline values: CDR1 SGHTA, CDR2 FQGTGA.

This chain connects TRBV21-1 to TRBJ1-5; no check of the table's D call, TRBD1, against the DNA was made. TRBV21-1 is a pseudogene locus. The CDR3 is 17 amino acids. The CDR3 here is CASSTIKGWACNQPQHF. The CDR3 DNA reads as TGTGCCAGCAGCACCATCAAGGGGTGGGCGTGCAATCAGCCCCAGCATTTT.

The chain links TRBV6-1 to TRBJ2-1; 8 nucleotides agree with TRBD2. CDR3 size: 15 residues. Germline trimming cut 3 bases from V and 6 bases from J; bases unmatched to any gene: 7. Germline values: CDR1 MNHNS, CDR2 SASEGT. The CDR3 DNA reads TGTGCCAGCAGTGATCCTGCGGGAGGTGTCAATGAGCAGTTCTTC. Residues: CASSDPAGGVNEQFF.

For the CDR3, the DNA is TGTGCCAGCAGTACAAAGGGGCCTTACGAGCAGTACTTC. It is translated as CASSTKGPYEQYF. The rearrangement uses TRBV27 and TRBJ2-7, with D tentatively TRBD1 (5 bases). V lost 5 bases and J lost 4, with 12 bases in between. There are 13 residues in the CDR3. Germline V gene data show CDR1 as MNHEY and CDR2 as SMNVEV (reference sequence).

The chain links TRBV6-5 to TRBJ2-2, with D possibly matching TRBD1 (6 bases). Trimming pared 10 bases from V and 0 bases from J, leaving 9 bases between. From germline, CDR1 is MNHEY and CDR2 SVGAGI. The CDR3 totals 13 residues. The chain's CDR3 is CATGQTNTGELFF. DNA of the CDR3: TGTGCCACCGGACAGACGAACACCGGGGAGCTGTTTTTT.

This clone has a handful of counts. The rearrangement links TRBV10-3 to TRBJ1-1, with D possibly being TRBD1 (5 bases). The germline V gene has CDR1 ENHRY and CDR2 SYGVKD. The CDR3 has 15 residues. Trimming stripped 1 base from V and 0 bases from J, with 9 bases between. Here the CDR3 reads CAISEWGSMNTEAFF. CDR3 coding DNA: TGTGCCATCAGTGAGTGGGGCAGCATGAACACTGAAGCTTTCTTT.

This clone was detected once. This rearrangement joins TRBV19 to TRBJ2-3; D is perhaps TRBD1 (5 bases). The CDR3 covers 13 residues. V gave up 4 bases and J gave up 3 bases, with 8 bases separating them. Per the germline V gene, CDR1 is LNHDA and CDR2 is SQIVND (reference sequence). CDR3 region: CASSTRQTDTQYF. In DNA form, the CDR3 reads TGTGCCAGTAGTACCCGACAGACAGATACGCAGTATTTT.

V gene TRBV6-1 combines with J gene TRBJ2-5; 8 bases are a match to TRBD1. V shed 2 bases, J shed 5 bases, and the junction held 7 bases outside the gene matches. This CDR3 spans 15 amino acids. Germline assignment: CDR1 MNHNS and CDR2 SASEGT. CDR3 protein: CASSETTGASETQYF. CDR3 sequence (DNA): TGTGCCAGCAGTGAAACGACAGGGGCTTCGGAGACCCAGTACTTC.

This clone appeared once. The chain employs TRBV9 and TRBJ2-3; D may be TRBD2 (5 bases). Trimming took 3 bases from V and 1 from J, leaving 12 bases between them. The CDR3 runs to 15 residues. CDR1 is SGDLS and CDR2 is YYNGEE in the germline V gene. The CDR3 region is CASSDNHGGTDTQYF. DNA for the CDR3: TGTGCCAGCAGCGATAACCACGGGGGCACAGATACGCAGTATTTT.

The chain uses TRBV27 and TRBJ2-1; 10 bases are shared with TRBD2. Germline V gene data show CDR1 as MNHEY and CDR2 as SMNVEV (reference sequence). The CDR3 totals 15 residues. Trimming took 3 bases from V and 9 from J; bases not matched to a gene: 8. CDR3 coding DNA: TGTGCCAGCAGTTTCGCAACTAGCGGGAAATCTGAGCAGTTCTTC. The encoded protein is CASSFATSGKSEQFF.

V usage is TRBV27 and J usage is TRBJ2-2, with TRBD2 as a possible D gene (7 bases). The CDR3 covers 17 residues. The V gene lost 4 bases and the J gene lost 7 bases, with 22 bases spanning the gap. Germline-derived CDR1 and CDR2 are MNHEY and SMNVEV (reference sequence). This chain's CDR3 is CASSSTRGARDIGELFF. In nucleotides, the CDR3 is TGTGCCAGCAGTTCGACCCGGGGGGCAAGGGATATCGGGGAGCTGTTTTTT.

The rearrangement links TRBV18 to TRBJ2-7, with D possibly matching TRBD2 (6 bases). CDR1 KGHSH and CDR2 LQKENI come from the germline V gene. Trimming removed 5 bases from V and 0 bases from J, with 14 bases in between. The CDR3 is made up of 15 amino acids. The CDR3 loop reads CASSDPGDNSYEQYF. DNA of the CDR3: TGTGCCAGCTCAGACCCGGGAGACAACTCCTACGAGCAGTACTTC.

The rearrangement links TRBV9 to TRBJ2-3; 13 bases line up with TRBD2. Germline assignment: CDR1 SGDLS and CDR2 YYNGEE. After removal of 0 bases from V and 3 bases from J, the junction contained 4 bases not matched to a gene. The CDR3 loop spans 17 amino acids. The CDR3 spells CASSVATTSGGTDTQYF. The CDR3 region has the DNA TGTGCCAGCAGCGTAGCCACGACTAGCGGGGGGACAGATACGCAGTATTTT.